This T cell receptor beta chain was identified during a study of Graves' ophthalmopathy and Graves' hyperthyroidism. Study as a whole: Being free of ophthalmopathy for 18 months of follow-up defined stable hyperthyroidism.

CDR3 length: 13 amino acids. J lost 8 bases, V lost 9 bases, and 10 bases had no gene match. Germline V gene data show CDR1 as ENHRY and CDR2 as SYGVKD. Patients were diagnosed from clinical symptoms, serum thyroxine, TRAb, thyroid ultrasound and orbital computed tomography. Researchers took RNA transcripts and amplified TCR beta CDR3 regions from them. Amplification began with first-round RT-PCR using HTBI primers, then second-round multiplex PCR was performed. MiXCR was run by TCRdb on the multiplex PCR reads, yielding one entry per CDR3 protein. Of about 590,000 distinct CDR3 sequences detected, roughly 40% appear once; the ten largest clones hold roughly 4%.

The chain employs TRBV10-3 and TRBJ2-1; TRBD2 aligns across 7 bases. The TCR originated in an adult man with Graves' hyperthyroidism. Source material: peripheral blood or thyroid tissue (not recorded which). CDR3 sequence (DNA): TGTGCCATTGCTAGCGGAGGGAGCCATGAGCAGTTCTTC. The encoded protein is CAIASGGSHEQFF.